This T cell receptor beta chain was observed in a study of monozygotic twins with cystic fibrosis. Per the germline V gene, CDR1 is MNHNY and CDR2 is SVGAGI (reference sequence). V shed 0 bases and J shed 4 bases, with 3 bases lying between them. This CDR3 contains 12 residues. TCRdb's table, derived via immunoSEQ multiplex PCR, lists solely in-frame clones and lacks some. The profile shows 30,000 to 35,000 clones, just over 65% of them singletons. Findings and caveats of the study: Age, concordance and disease severity did not associate with shared CDR3 numbers.

This clone was recorded once. Its specificity is not known. The clonotype comes from a girl aged 10-17 years with cystic fibrosis. This chain links TRBV6-6 with TRBJ1-1; D is ambiguous. Sequencing was done on a sample of blood. The CDR3 sequence is CASSYSSTEAFF. CDR3 nucleotides: TGTGCCAGCAGTTACTCAAGCACTGAAGCTTTCTTT.